This TCR beta chain came from a study of tissue T cells after allogeneic stem cell transplantation. Survey-depth TCRbeta CDR3 sequencing reported V/J genes and productive frequencies. Repertoires were generated with immunoSEQ multiplex PCR, while TCRdb's copy carries only in-frame clones and drops some. The profile shows some 470 clones, about 50% of them singletons. Time point: mouse harvest day 14 after allogeneic transplant. Tail vein injection delivered 10^7 T-cell-depleted bone marrow cells and 10^6 splenic CD5+ T cells. Mice had MHC-mismatched B6 into BALB/c GVHD, sampled day 7 or 14. The germline gives CDR1 FNHDT, CDR2 SITEND (reference sequence). CDR3 length: 14 residues. Deletions cut 0 bases from V and 0 bases from J, with 3 bases between. This clone has just a few counts. Genes here carry mouse names. The read falls 1 residue short of the CDR3 end, and the missing part is taken from the germline J gene.

This TCR came from a female BALB/c mouse given C57BL/6 T cells with graft-versus-host disease after an allogeneic hematopoietic cell transplant. Material: blood. V and J are TRBV19 and TRBJ1-4, with D uncertain. CDR3 sequence: CASSIGLSNERLFF. The DNA read from the CDR3 is TGTGCCAGCAGTATAGGCCTTTCCAACGAAAGATTATTT.